This section outlines one T cell receptor beta chain sequence together with its context. The sample belongs to a study of T cell clusters in autoimmune cytopenias. The CDR3 spans 15 residues. The germline gives CDR1 SGHDT, CDR2 YYEEEE. TRB was amplified by touch-down multiplex PCR, primer pools A and B combined. TCRdb re-called the multiplex PCR reads and gives one entry per CDR3 protein, without DNA. This table holds 6,000 to 8,500 distinct CDR3 sequences. About 37,500 genome equivalents of blood DNA were amplified for TRB. This receptor was obtained from a human donor with an autoimmune cytopenia or autoimmune hepatitis (not recorded which). The sequencing sample was made of peripheral blood. V and J are TRBV5-6 and TRBJ2-5; the D call of TRBD2 rests on TCRdb alone, since no DNA is present to check it. The chain's CDR3 is CASRWTSGGKETQYF.